The 11 T cell receptor beta chains below were found in one sample sequenced in a study of T cell responses to AZD1222 COVID-19 vaccine (dated by TCRdb to the early 2020s). The time point label for this specimen denotes: baseline before first vaccination. Preparation of the library involved the immunoSEQ multiplex PCR assay. TCRdb holds this immuneACCESS table with in-frame rearrangements only. Some clones are missing; in checked studies, unresolved V genes explain under half, and the rest has no known cause. The sample records fewer than 200,000 clones, approximately 92% of which are singletons. About 10% of the sample comes from the top ten. Sequenced here: peripheral blood, sampled on day 0 of AZD1222 vaccination. The receptor source for this set is an adult in good health.

This clone was detected once. This chain uses TRBV7-9 with TRBJ2-1, with a tentative D call TRBD1 (5 bases). CDR1 is SEHNR and CDR2 is FQNEAQ in the germline V gene (reference sequence). The CDR3 length is 15 residues. Trimming removed 1 base at V and 5 bases at J, with 12 bases between. The DNA for the CDR3 is TGTGCCAGCAGCTTAGGGGCAGGGCAGCACAATGAGCAGTTCTTC. Its translation is CASSLGAGQHNEQFF.

V usage is TRBV5-1 and J usage is TRBJ2-7; D remains unclear. V lost 1 base to trimming and J lost 2 bases, with 4 bases between them. The CDR3 extends over 12 amino acids. The germline gives CDR1 SGHRS, CDR2 YFSETQ. The CDR3 sequence is CASSLSTYEQYF. The CDR3 nucleotides read TGCGCCAGCAGCTTGAGCACCTACGAGCAGTACTTC. The entire variable domain, with the rest obtained from reference TRBV5-1 and TRBJ2-7, is as follows: KAGVTQTPRYLIKTRGQQVTLSCSPISGHRSVSWYQQTPGQGLQFLFEYFSETQRNKGNFPGRFSGRQFSNSRSEMNVSTLELGDSALYLCASSLSTYEQYFGPGTRLTVT.

The J gene is TRBJ1-2, the V gene TRBV29-1; D uncertain. V shed 4 bases and J shed 4 bases, with 7 bases lying between them. CDR3 size: 11 residues. The germline gives CDR1 SQVTM, CDR2 ANQGSEA. CDR3 amino acids: CSVGGLYGYTF. The CDR3 DNA follows: TGCAGCGTTGGCGGGCTCTATGGCTACACCTTC.

V gene TRBV18 combines with J gene TRBJ1-5; D possibly corresponds to TRBD1 (5 bases). V was trimmed by 6 bases and J by 6 bases, leaving 21 bases between them. The CDR3 runs to 16 residues. Germline V CDR1 and CDR2: KGHSH, LQKENI. The CDR3 here is CASSPGGQGWFQPQHF. CDR3 nucleotide sequence: TGTGCCAGCTCCCCGGGAGGGCAGGGTTGGTTTCAGCCCCAGCATTTT. Full variable domain (missing parts from reference TRBV18 and TRBJ1-5): NAGVMQNPRHLVRRRGQEARLRCSPMKGHSHVYWYRQLPEEGLKFMVYLQKENIIDESGMPKERFSAEFPKEGPSILRIQQVVRGDSAAYFCASSPGGQGWFQPQHFGDGTRLSIL.

This chain's CDR3 is CASAPQPTNEKLFF. The CDR3 coding sequence is TGTGCCAGCGCCCCTCAGCCAACTAATGAAAAACTGTTTTTT. This rearrangement joins TRBV19 to TRBJ1-4; D remains unclear. Germline assignment: CDR1 LNHDA and CDR2 SQIVND (reference sequence). This CDR3 region has 14 residues. With 9 bases removed from V and 0 bases from J, the gap between germline ends came to 11 bases. Full variable domain (rest looked up from reference TRBV19 and TRBJ1-4): DGGITQSPKYLFRKEGQNVTLSCEQNLNHDAMYWYRQDPGQGLRLIYYSQIVNDFQKGDIAEGYSVSREKKESFPLTVTSAQKNPTAFYLCASAPQPTNEKLFFGSGTQLSVL.

This clone was found once. The chain uses TRBV5-5 and TRBJ2-2; no definite D call. Trimming stripped 2 bases from V and 6 bases from J, with 5 bases between. Germline lookup yields CDR1 SGHKS and CDR2 YYEKEE (reference sequence). This CDR3 is 12 amino acids long. CDR3 protein: CASSFGAGELFF. The CDR3 region has the DNA TGTGCCAGCAGCTTTGGGGCCGGGGAGCTGTTTTTT.

The chain couples TRBV2 to TRBJ1-1, with TRBD1 as a possible D gene (5 bases). The CDR3 totals 12 residues. V was trimmed by 6 bases and J by 5 bases, leaving 10 bases between them. Germline V lookup: CDR1 SNHLY, CDR2 FYNNEI. The CDR3 DNA is TGTGCCAGCAGGGGATCAGGGACTGAAGCTTTCTTT. It codes for CASRGSGTEAFF.

V gene TRBV28 combines with J gene TRBJ2-1, with D unresolved. V lost 5 bases and J 0 bases, leaving 14 bases between the germline ends. This CDR3 is 16 amino acids long. Germline CDR1 reads MDHEN; CDR2 reads SYDVKM. The CDR3 protein is CASSAADWSSYNEQFF. The CDR3 DNA reads as TGTGCCAGCAGTGCCGCCGACTGGAGCTCCTACAATGAGCAGTTCTTC.

The V and J genes are TRBV5-6 and TRBJ2-1, with 7 bases lining up with TRBD1. The CDR3 length is 16 residues. In germline, CDR1 is SGHDT, CDR2 YYEEEE. Trimming cost V 3 bases and J 3 bases; bases outside gene matches: 9. This CDR3 reads CASSSLRDSVYNEQFF. CDR3 bases: TGTGCCAGCAGCTCACTCCGGGACAGCGTCTACAATGAGCAGTTCTTC.

The V gene is TRBV19, the J gene TRBJ1-6; no firm D call. The germline V and J ends were trimmed by 5 bases and 5 bases, with 13 bases remaining between them. The CDR3 contains 15 residues. Germline CDR1 reads LNHDA; CDR2 reads SQIVND (reference sequence). The CDR3: CASSPGLGNNSPLHF. CDR3 nucleotide sequence: TGTGCCAGTAGTCCCGGACTCGGCAATAATTCACCCCTCCACTTT.

The chain is built from TRBV19 and TRBJ1-1; 8 positions agree with TRBD1. The germline gives CDR1 LNHDA, CDR2 SQIVND (reference sequence). V shed 0 bases and J 0 bases; nucleotides not matched to a gene: 9. CDR3 length: 18 amino acids. CDR3 protein: CASSIDLATGDMNTEAFF. CDR3 nucleotide sequence: TGTGCCAGTAGTATAGATCTAGCGACAGGGGACATGAACACTGAAGCTTTCTTT.